Listed below are T cell receptor beta chains from one sample, sequenced in a study of PD-L1 blockade in urothelial cancer. The repertoire was sequenced with immunoSEQ multiplex PCR; TCRdb's copy has only in-frame clones and lacks some. The sample lists some 45,000 clones; approximately 88% were seen once. This sample comprised PBMCs, obtained around atezolizumab (anti-PD-L1) treatment. These receptors all stem from a man older than 75 with urothelial cancer. Each CDR3 is given without its conserved first and last residue.

v_gene	j_gene	CDR3aa
TRBV27	TRBJ2-7	ASSSFSGTVSPLAPTLYEQY
TRBV21-1	TRBJ2-4	ASILPGQGSEY
TRBV27	TRBJ2-3	ASGNSGYSTDTQY
TRBV29-1	TRBJ2-7	SGRQGGSYEQY
TRBV27	TRBJ2-1	ASSFSRGGVNNEQF
TRBV27	TRBJ2-5	ASSLASGAQETQY
TRBV19	TRBJ2-1	ASMEDRTYNEQF
TRBV28	TRBJ2-5	ASSLWRAGQQETQY
TRBV18	TRBJ1-5	ASSPTSVVDQPQH
TRBV27	TRBJ2-3	ASKSGGSPTDTQY
TRBV5-6	TRBJ1-3	ASSLLPGQGSGNTIY
TRBV14	TRBJ2-7	ASSQTGTGPYEQY
TRBV4-3	TRBJ2-5	ASSLRPGLLQETQY
TRBV4-3	TRBJ2-2	ASSHSSERPGQHTGELF
TRBV10-1	TRBJ2-1	ASSGQIYNEQF
TRBV5-1	TRBJ2-7	ASSFNWAGGGEQY
TRBV2	TRBJ2-3	ASTSTTTDTQY
TRBV11-3	TRBJ2-3	ASSPSGYTDTQY
TRBV18	TRBJ1-5	ASSPGTVNQPQH
TRBV28	TRBJ2-7	ASSLWDRAEQY
TRBV6-5	TRBJ2-1	ASSRGLAGYNEQF
TRBV11-2	TRBJ2-1	ASSSLQGMF
TRBV5-1	TRBJ2-7	ASRDDRVDEQY
TRBV5-4	TRBJ1-5	ASSLDRQAYQPQH
TRBV19	TRBJ2-1	ASTAPLAGGYNEQF
TRBV5-4	TRBJ2-4	ASSFVAGDKNIQY
TRBV18	TRBJ1-3	ASSSQGGDGGSGNTIY
TRBV7-9	TRBJ1-2	ASSFPGSYGYT